Below, one TCR beta chain is given with its context. These data originate in a study of blood T cell repertoires in COVID-19. Across the study: Sources were T cells, B-cell-depleted T cells, or PBMCs; the material itself was cDNA or gDNA.

Germline V CDR1 and CDR2: SGDLS, YYNGEE. The CDR3 has 17 residues. The V gene end was trimmed by 0 bases and the J gene end by 2 bases; junction bases not matched to a gene: 9. Which cohort a participant joined came from the clinical history participants gave. Two negative PCRs, clearance, or symptom resolution had been documented for recovered Cohort 3 donors. In the authors' methods: Estimation of nucleated cell counts relied on the amplification of reference gene primers. Assay used: immunoSEQ multiplex PCR; TCRdb lists only in-frame clones, some missing. The V and J calls and clone size are taken from that table; D and trimming were inferred from the DNA. In the table there are about 300,000 clones, 80% to 95% of which are singletons.

The chain couples TRBV9 to TRBJ2-3, with 7 positions matching TRBD2. Sequenced sample: PBMCs or T cells enriched from blood (not recorded which). This receptor was identified in a woman in her twenties or thirties who had recovered from COVID-19. Written as DNA, the CDR3 is TGTGCCAGCAGCGTAGTTGCGGGAGCTTCCCCCACAGATACGCAGTATTTT. It translates to CASSVVAGASPTDTQYF.